This TCR beta chain was sequenced in a study of Ad26.COV2.S vaccination and SARS-CoV-2 variants. Treatment: around 19 received Ad26.COV2.S at low or high dose, single or two shots; five or six received placebo; per-sample allocation not given. Samples analyzed were those drawn on day 63 after the first vaccine or placebo injection. The table came from immunoSEQ multiplex PCR; TCRdb's copy has only in-frame clones and leaves some out. Here the sample spans some 250,000 clones, more than 75% being singletons. This clone has more than one count but fewer than ten. The antigen is undetermined. Study outcomes and limitations: The placebo group had lower spike-specific TCR breadth than the vaccine recipients did.

The V and J ends lost 3 bases and 3 bases, in that order; junction bases with no gene match: 8. CDR3 length: 16 amino acids. Germline V gene lookup returns CDR1 MNHEY and CDR2 SMNVEV (reference sequence). The genes are TRBV27 and TRBJ1-5, with 7 nucleotides matching TRBD1. The sample in question was peripheral blood, obtained in a trial of Ad26.COV2.S vaccine versus placebo. The receptor was isolated from a person aged 18-60 years who received the Ad26.COV2.S COVID-19 vaccine or a placebo. The CDR3 sequence: CASSFSYRGVNQPQHF. The CDR3 DNA reads TGTGCCAGCAGTTTCTCGTACAGGGGCGTCAATCAGCCCCAGCATTTT.